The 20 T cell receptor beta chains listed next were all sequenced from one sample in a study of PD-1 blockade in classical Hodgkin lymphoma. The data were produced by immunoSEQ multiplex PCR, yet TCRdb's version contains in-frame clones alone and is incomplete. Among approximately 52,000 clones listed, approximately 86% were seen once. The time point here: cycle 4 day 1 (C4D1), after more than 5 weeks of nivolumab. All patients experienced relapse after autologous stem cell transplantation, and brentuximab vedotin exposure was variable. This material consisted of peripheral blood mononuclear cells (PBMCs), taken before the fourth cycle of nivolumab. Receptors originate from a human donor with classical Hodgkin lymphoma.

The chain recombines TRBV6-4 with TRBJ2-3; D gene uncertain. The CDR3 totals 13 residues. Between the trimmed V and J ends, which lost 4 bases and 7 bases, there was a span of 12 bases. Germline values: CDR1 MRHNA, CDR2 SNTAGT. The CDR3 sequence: CASSGDGVNTQYF. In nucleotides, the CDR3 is TGTGCCAGCAGTGGCGATGGGGTGAATACGCAGTATTTT.

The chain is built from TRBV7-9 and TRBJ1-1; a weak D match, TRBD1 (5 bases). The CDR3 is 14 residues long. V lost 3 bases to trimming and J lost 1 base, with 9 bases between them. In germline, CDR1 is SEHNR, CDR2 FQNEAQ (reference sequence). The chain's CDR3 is CASSLGPQNTEAFF. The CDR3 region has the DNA TGTGCCAGCAGCTTGGGACCGCAGAACACTGAAGCTTTCTTT.

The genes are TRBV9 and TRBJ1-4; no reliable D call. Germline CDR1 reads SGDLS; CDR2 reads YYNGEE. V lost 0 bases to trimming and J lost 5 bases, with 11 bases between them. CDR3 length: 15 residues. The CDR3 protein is CASSVAGGTNEKLFF. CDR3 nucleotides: TGTGCCAGCAGCGTAGCTGGAGGAACCAATGAAAAACTGTTTTTT.

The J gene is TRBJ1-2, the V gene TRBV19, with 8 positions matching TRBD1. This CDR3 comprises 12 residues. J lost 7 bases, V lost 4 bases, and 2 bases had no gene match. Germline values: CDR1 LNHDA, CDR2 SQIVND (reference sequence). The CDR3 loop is CASSTGGLGYTF. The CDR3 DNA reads TGTGCCAGTAGTACAGGGGGCCTTGGCTACACCTTC.

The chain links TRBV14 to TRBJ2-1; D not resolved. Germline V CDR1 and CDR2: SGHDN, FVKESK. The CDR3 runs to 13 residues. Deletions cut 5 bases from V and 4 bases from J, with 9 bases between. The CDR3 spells CASSRTTYNEQFF. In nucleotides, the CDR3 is TGTGCCAGCAGCAGGACGACTTACAATGAGCAGTTCTTC. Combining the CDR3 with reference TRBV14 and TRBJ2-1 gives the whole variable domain EAGVTQFPSHSVIEKGQTVTLRCDPISGHDNLYWYRRVMGKEIKFLLHFVKESKQDESGMPNNRFLAERTGGTYSTLKVQPAELEDSGVYFCASSRTTYNEQFFGPGTRLTVL.

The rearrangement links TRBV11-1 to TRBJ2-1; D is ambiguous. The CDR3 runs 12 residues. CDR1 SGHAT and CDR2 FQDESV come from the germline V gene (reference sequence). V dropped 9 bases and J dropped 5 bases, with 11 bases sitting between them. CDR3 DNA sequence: TGTGCCAGTAGACAAATCCACAATGAGCAGTTCTTC. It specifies CASRQIHNEQFF.

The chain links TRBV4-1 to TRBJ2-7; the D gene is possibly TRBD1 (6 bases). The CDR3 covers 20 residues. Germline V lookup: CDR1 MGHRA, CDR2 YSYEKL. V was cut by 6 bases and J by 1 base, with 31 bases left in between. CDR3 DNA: TGCGCCAGCAGACCCCCTGGGGGCAGGGGTTCTCCACGAATGTCCTACGAGCAGTACTTC. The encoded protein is CASRPPGGRGSPRMSYEQYF.

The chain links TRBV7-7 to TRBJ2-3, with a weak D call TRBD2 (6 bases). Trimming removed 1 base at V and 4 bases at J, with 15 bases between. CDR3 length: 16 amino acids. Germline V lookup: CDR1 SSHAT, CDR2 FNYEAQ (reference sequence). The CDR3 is CASSLGETSLADTQYF. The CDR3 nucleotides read TGTGCCAGCAGCTTAGGGGAGACTAGTTTGGCAGATACGCAGTATTTT.

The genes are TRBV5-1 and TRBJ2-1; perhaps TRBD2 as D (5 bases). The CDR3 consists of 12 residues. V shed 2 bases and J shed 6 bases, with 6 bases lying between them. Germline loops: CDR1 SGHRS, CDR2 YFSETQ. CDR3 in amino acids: CASSFTSNEQFF. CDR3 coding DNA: TGCGCCAGCAGCTTCACTAGCAATGAGCAGTTCTTC.

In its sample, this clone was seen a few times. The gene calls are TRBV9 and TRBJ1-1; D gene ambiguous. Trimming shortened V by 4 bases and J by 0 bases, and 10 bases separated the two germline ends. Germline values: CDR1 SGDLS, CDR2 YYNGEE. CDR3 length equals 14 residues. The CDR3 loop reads CASSPGLLNTEAFF. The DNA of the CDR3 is TGTGCCAGCAGCCCCGGACTGCTGAACACTGAAGCTTTCTTT.

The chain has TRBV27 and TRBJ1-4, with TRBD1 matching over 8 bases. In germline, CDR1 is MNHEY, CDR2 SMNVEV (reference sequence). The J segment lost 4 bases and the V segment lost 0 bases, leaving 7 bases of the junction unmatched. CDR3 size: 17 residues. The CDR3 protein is CASSLSGRGRFNEKLFF. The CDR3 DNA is TGTGCCAGCAGTTTATCGGGCAGGGGGCGATTTAATGAAAAACTGTTTTTT.

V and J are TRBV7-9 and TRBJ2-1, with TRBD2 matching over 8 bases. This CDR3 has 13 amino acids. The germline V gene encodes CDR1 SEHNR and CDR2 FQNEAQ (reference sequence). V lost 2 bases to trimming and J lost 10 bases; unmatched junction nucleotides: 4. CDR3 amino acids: CASSLLAGEEQFF. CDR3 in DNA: TGTGCCAGCAGCTTACTAGCGGGTGAGGAGCAGTTCTTC.

The CDR3: CASSHGLDEQFF. The DNA for the CDR3 is TGTGCCAGCTCACACGGGTTGGATGAGCAGTTCTTC. The V call is TRBV18, the J call TRBJ2-1; D ambiguous. Germline V lookup: CDR1 KGHSH, CDR2 LQKENI. The CDR3 has 12 amino acids. Trimming pared 4 bases from V and 8 bases from J, leaving 9 bases between.

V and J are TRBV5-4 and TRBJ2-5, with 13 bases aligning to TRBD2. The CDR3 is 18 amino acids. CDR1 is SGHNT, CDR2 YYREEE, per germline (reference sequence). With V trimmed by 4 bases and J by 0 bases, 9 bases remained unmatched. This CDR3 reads CASSLGLAGAAYQETQYF. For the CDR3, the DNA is TGTGCCAGCAGCCTTGGACTAGCGGGGGCTGCTTACCAAGAGACCCAGTACTTC.

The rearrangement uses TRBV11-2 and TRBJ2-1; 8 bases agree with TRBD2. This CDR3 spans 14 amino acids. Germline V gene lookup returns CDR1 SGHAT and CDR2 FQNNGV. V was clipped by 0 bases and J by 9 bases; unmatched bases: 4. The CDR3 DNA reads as TGTGCCAGCAGCTTAGATCGTCTAGCGGGTGAGCAGTTCTTC. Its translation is CASSLDRLAGEQFF.

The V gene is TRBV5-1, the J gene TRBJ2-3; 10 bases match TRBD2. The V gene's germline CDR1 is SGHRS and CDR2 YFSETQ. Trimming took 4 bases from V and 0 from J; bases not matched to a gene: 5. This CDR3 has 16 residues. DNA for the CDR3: TGCGCCAGCAGCACACGACTAGCGGGTAGCACAGATACGCAGTATTTT. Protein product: CASSTRLAGSTDTQYF. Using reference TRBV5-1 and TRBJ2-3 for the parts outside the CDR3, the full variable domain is KAGVTQTPRYLIKTRGQQVTLSCSPISGHRSVSWYQQTPGQGLQFLFEYFSETQRNKGNFPGRFSGRQFSNSRSEMNVSTLELGDSALYLCASSTRLAGSTDTQYFGPGTRLTVL.

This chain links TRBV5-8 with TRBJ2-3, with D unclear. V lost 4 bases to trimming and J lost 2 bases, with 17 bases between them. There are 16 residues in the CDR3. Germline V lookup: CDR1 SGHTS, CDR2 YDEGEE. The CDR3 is CASSPLLGRNTDTQYF. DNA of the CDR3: TGTGCCAGCAGCCCGCTGCTTGGGCGGAACACAGATACGCAGTATTTT.

The DNA for the CDR3 is TGTGCCAGCACCAAAACCGGGGCGAACTACGAGCAGTACTTC. Translated, it gives CASTKTGANYEQYF. The rearrangement links TRBV6-5 to TRBJ2-7, with D perhaps assigned TRBD1 or TRBD2 (5 bases each). The CDR3 extends over 14 amino acids. Germline V lookup: CDR1 MNHEY, CDR2 SVGAGI. Trimming pared 7 bases from V and 3 bases from J, leaving 16 bases between.

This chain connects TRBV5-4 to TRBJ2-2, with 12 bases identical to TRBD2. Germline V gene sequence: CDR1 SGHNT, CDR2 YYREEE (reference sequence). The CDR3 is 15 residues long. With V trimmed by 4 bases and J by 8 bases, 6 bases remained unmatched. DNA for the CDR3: TGTGCCAGCAGCCCTAGCGGGGGGGCCATGGGGGAGCTGTTTTTT. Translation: CASSPSGGAMGELFF.

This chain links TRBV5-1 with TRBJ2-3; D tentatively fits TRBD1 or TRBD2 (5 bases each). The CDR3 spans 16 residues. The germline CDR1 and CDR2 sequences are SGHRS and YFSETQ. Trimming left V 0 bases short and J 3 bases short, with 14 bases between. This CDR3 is CASSLVGVLRTDTQYF. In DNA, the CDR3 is TGCGCCAGCAGCTTGGTGGGGGTTCTAAGGACAGATACGCAGTATTTT.